The 12 T cell receptor beta chains below come from one sample, sequenced in a study of blood T cell repertoires in COVID-19. The repertoire was sequenced with immunoSEQ multiplex PCR; TCRdb's copy has only in-frame clones and lacks some. The repertoire has 45,000 or so clones, roughly 84% of them found once; the top ten carry 4% to 5.5%. Sequenced sample: peripheral blood. Receptor source: a woman in her sixties or seventies with acute or convalescent COVID-19.

This clone was picked up a small number of times. The chain joins TRBV7-6 to TRBJ2-2; 8 nucleotides line up with TRBD1. Germline V CDR1 and CDR2: SGHVS, FNYEAQ. This CDR3 has 14 residues. V lost 1 base to trimming and J lost 6 bases; unmatched junction nucleotides: 1. CDR3 DNA: TGTGCCAGCAGCTTAGAGGACAGGGCCGGGGAGCTGTTTTTT. Protein sequence: CASSLEDRAGELFF.

The rearrangement uses TRBV18 and TRBJ2-7, with D possibly matching TRBD2 (6 bases). CDR1 KGHSH and CDR2 LQKENI come from the germline V gene. The CDR3 extends over 14 amino acids. V lost 4 bases and J 0 bases, leaving 10 bases between the germline ends. CDR3 sequence reads: CASSLRGNSYEQYF. The CDR3 bases are TGTGCCAGCTCACTGCGCGGGAACTCCTACGAGCAGTACTTC.

The gene calls are TRBV7-9 and TRBJ1-1, with D unresolved. The CDR3 is 15 residues long. Trimming removed 1 base at V and 0 bases at J, with 9 bases between. Germline V gene sequence: CDR1 SEHNR, CDR2 FQNEAQ (reference sequence). The CDR3 bases are TGTGCCAGCAGCTTAGTGGGCAGTTTGAACACTGAAGCTTTCTTT. This encodes CASSLVGSLNTEAFF.

The genes are TRBV2 and TRBJ1-4, with 7 positions matching TRBD1. Germline values: CDR1 SNHLY, CDR2 FYNNEI. The CDR3 runs 14 residues. V gave up 6 bases and J gave up 8 bases; unmatched junction bases: 9. The CDR3 DNA sequence: TGTGCCAGCAGCCCGACAGGGCAGACGGAAAAACTGTTTTTT. It codes for CASSPTGQTEKLFF.

CDR3 coding DNA: TGTGCCAGTACCGTGACAGGGCCCTACTATAGCAATCAGCCCCAGCATTTT. This encodes CASTVTGPYYSNQPQHF. V gene TRBV19 combines with J gene TRBJ1-5; 7 nucleotides line up with TRBD1. The CDR3 length is 17 residues. J was trimmed by 0 bases and V by 7 bases; bases with no gene match: 12. Per germline, CDR1 LNHDA and CDR2 SQIVND (reference sequence).

The rearrangement links TRBV6-5 to TRBJ2-5; tentatively, D is TRBD1 (6 bases). V gave up 6 bases and J gave up 5 bases, with 13 bases separating them. The CDR3 loop spans 13 amino acids. The germline V gene has CDR1 MNHEY and CDR2 SVGAGI. The CDR3 loop reads CASRRSGEETQYF. The CDR3 nucleotides are TGTGCCAGCAGACGGTCAGGGGAGGAGACCCAGTACTTC.

In DNA form, the CDR3 reads TGTGCCGCGAAGGGACAGAGCTATAGCAATCAGCCCCAGCATTTT. Translating gives CAAKGQSYSNQPQHF. The chain has TRBV19 and TRBJ1-5, with TRBD1 matching over 7 bases. In germline, CDR1 is LNHDA, CDR2 SQIVND (reference sequence). This CDR3 is 15 amino acids long. With V trimmed by 11 bases and J by 0 bases, 10 bases remained unmatched.

The chain combines TRBV11-3 with TRBJ2-5, with 8 nucleotides matching TRBD1. The germline V gene encodes CDR1 SGHNT and CDR2 YENEEA. This CDR3 has 14 residues. Trimming removed 5 bases from V and 5 bases from J; junction bases left unmatched: 7. The DNA of the CDR3 is TGTGCCAGCAGCCCACAGGGGGGATTCGAGACCCAGTACTTC. Translating gives CASSPQGGFETQYF.

V is TRBV6-5 and J is TRBJ2-3, with D perhaps TRBD2 (6 bases). CDR3 length equals 15 residues. Trimming removed 6 bases at V and 2 bases at J, with 15 bases between. Germline-derived CDR1 and CDR2 are MNHEY and SVGAGI. This chain's CDR3 is CASSPGEVNTDTQYF. As DNA, the CDR3 is TGTGCCAGCAGCCCCGGGGAGGTCAACACAGATACGCAGTATTTT.

This clone appeared a few times. The rearrangement uses TRBV19 and TRBJ2-5, with 8 bases that match TRBD1. The CDR3 loop spans 15 amino acids. Trimming cost V 0 bases and J 7 bases; bases outside gene matches: 7. The germline V gene has CDR1 LNHDA and CDR2 SQIVND (reference sequence). The CDR3 spells CASSIDSGQGVTQYF. In nucleotides, the CDR3 is TGTGCCAGTAGTATAGACTCAGGACAGGGAGTGACCCAGTACTTC.

The CDR3 loop is CAISTDMVTEAFF. CDR3 DNA sequence: TGTGCCATCAGTACCGACATGGTCACTGAAGCTTTCTTT. V is TRBV10-3 and J is TRBJ1-1; D not resolved. Trimming removed 5 bases at V and 4 bases at J, with 11 bases between. This CDR3 is built from 13 residues. Germline lookup yields CDR1 ENHRY and CDR2 SYGVKD.

V and J are TRBV30 and TRBJ2-3; D is unresolved. The length of the CDR3 is 11 residues. Germline V gene lookup returns CDR1 GTSNPN and CDR2 SVGIG (reference sequence). Trimming pared 0 bases from V and 6 bases from J, leaving 4 bases between. CDR3 protein: CAWSVRDTQYF. Written as DNA, the CDR3 is TGTGCCTGGAGTGTGAGGGATACGCAGTATTTT.